Listed below are T cell receptor beta chains from one sample, sequenced in a study of blood T cell repertoires in COVID-19. Profiled with immunoSEQ multiplex PCR; TCRdb holds only in-frame clones, not every one. The table has about 190,000 clones, over 80% seen once. The sample taken for sequencing was peripheral blood. Receptors were obtained from a woman in her 30s with acute or convalescent COVID-19. CDR3s leave out the opening cysteine and the closing phenylalanine or tryptophan. The size field is filled for only some rows; it gives once, few, many or a size class.

V gene	clone size	J gene	CDR3 protein
TRBV6-2/TRBV6-3	-	TRBJ1-2	ASSYSTHRPGQGDGYT
TRBV27	-	TRBJ2-7	ASSRLAGEFREQY
TRBV2	-	TRBJ1-6	ASSGVARNSPLH
TRBV30	-	TRBJ1-5	AWSVLTGGNQPQH
TRBV19	-	TRBJ1-4	ASSILVPRTAEKLF
TRBV5-1	many	TRBJ1-2	ASSLDGLADGYT
TRBV7-9	-	TRBJ2-3	ASSFSGLTSSTDTQY
TRBV28	once	TRBJ2-7	ASSLPPGQHYEQY
TRBV27	-	TRBJ1-5	ASSLSRAGNQPQH
TRBV5-6	-	TRBJ2-3	ASSLGRGGL
TRBV6-5	-	TRBJ2-7	ATRGGDSSYEQY
TRBV29-1	-	TRBJ1-2	SGLVGRASSGTSGYT
TRBV28	-	TRBJ2-2	ASRNGGASGELF
TRBV10-2	-	TRBJ2-4	ASCGTPNIQY
TRBV6-1	-	TRBJ2-1	ASSEAPAYNEQF
TRBV5-1	few	TRBJ1-3	ASSPRVSGNTIY
TRBV24-1	-	TRBJ1-3	ATSDYGNTIY
TRBV7-9	-	TRBJ2-7	ASSLAGQVYEQY
TRBV19	-	TRBJ2-2	ASSIVRSSTGELF
TRBV15	-	TRBJ1-5	ATSRRGAVGQPQH
TRBV9	once	TRBJ1-3	ASSAQIIDSPGNTIY
TRBV28	-	TRBJ1-2	ASSHGQYAGYT
TRBV7-6	-	TRBJ2-1	ASSPETSGGQEQF
TRBV7-8	-	TRBJ2-7	ASSLVAPEQY
TRBV29-1	-	TRBJ2-2	SVALLRTGELF
TRBV5-4	-	TRBJ2-1	ASKLSGQLSSYNEQF
TRBV28	-	TRBJ1-6	ASLRQLIGSPLH
TRBV28	-	TRBJ2-5	ASSFNMAVGAQY
TRBV30	-	TRBJ1-2	AWSVQRTGIAGYT
TRBV10-3	once	TRBJ2-7	AIKPAGGPYEQY
TRBV27	-	TRBJ2-7	ASSGTRAYEQY
TRBV28	-	TRBJ2-3	ASTLIPGLAGITDTQY
TRBV11-3	-	TRBJ2-2	ASSLEAGGAGELF
TRBV19	-	TRBJ2-3	ASTLGLARTDTQY
TRBV7-8	-	TRBJ1-1	ASSIGTGTEAF
TRBV4-1	once	TRBJ2-3	ASSHSGSSSTDTQY
TRBV11-2	-	TRBJ1-1	ASSLDRGRFAEAF
TRBV5-4	-	TRBJ1-2	ASSLEGGLGYGYT
TRBV9	-	TRBJ2-7	ASSVDGLAGVRYEQY
TRBV28	-	TRBJ2-7	ASSLTGAGGTGYEQY
TRBV5-1	-	TRBJ2-5	ASSSSGTEETQY
TRBV9	-	TRBJ2-5	ASSAPPGPFQETQY
TRBV7-8	-	TRBJ2-1	ASSLDGQGRYNEQF
TRBV5-4	-	TRBJ2-7	ASSPKEGYEQY
TRBV15	-	TRBJ1-2	ATSRDQSRVGGYT
TRBV28	many	TRBJ1-6	ASSLDRAGSPLH
TRBV5-1	-	TRBJ2-7	ASRALGQGVHEQY
TRBV29-1	-	TRBJ1-2	SSNRDTGPGYT
TRBV9	few	TRBJ2-3	ASSVGQGTSTDTQY
TRBV6-5	few	TRBJ2-5	ASSYKLAGGRETQY
TRBV5-8	-	TRBJ2-5	ASSLTGVGTQY
TRBV14	-	TRBJ2-3	ASSRQGTNMDTQY
TRBV2	-	TRBJ2-1	ASTDGTDRSNEQF
TRBV9	-	TRBJ2-5	ASSVSGTGIETQY
TRBV9	-	TRBJ2-7	ASSVQGPYEQY
TRBV5-5	-	TRBJ1-2	ASSHTGGPYGYT
TRBV20-1	-	TRBJ2-3	SASLTRATDTQY
TRBV6-5	few	TRBJ2-5	ASSLTVQETQY
TRBV10-1	-	TRBJ1-2	ASSDQNSQN